The present entry profiles one TCR beta chain with its context. The antigen remains unidentified. In TCRdb, the 5' RACE reads were re-called with MiXCR into one record per CDR3 protein. Here the sample spans 500,000 to 650,000 distinct CDR3 sequences, about 15% being singletons. This record comes from a study of T cells after yellow fever vaccination. Study-wide results and limits: A limited proportion of clonotypes was detected within both the CD4 and CD8 compartments. A large majority of primary-vaccination clones showed up again after the booster (96% CD4, around 88% CD8).

Deletions cut 0 bases from V and 12 bases from J, with 12 bases between. The germline V gene encodes CDR1 SGHAT and CDR2 FQNNGV. This CDR3 region has 14 residues. The TCR originated in a man aged 18 to 30 who received the YFV17D yellow fever vaccine. The source material was PBMCs, sampled 4 to 5 days after the first yellow fever vaccination. V is TRBV11-2 and J is TRBJ1-6; a possible D gene is TRBD1 (5 bases). The CDR3 region is CASSLEAGEVPLHF. The CDR3 DNA reads as TGTGCCAGCAGCTTAGAGGCGGGGGAAGTACCCCTCCACTTT.